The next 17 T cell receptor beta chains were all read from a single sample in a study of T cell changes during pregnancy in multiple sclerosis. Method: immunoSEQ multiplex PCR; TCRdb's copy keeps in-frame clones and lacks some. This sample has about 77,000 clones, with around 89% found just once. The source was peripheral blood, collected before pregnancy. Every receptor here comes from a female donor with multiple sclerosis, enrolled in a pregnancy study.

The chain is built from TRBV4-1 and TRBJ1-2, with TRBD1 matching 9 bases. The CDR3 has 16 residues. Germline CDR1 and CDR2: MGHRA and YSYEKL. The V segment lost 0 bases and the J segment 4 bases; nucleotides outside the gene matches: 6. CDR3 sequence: CASSQEQGASFYGYTF. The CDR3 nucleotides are TGCGCCAGCAGCCAAGAACAGGGGGCTTCCTTCTATGGCTACACCTTC.

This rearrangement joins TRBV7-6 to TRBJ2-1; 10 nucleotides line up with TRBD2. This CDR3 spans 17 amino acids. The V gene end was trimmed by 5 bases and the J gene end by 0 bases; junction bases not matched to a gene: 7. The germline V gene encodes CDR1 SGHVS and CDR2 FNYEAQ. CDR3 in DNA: TGTGCCAGCAGCCTTGCCAGCGGGGGGGCCTCCTACAATGAGCAGTTCTTC. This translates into CASSLASGGASYNEQFF. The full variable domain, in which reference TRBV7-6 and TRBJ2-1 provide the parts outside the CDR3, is GAGVSQSPRYKVTKRGQDVALRCDPISGHVSLYWYRQALGQGPEFLTYFNYEAQQDKSGLPNDRFSAERPEGSISTLTIQRTEQRDSAMYRCASSLASGGASYNEQFFGPGTRLTVL.

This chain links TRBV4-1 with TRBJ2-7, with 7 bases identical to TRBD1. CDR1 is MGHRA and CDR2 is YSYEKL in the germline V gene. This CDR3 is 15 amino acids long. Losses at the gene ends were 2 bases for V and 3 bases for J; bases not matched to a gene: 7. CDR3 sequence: CASSQPTGNRYEQYF. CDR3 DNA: TGCGCCAGCAGCCAACCGACAGGGAATCGCTACGAGCAGTACTTC.

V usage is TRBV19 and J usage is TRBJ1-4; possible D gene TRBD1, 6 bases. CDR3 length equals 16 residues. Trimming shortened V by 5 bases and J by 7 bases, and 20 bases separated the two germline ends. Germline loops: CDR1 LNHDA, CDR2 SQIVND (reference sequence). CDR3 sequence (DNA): TGTGCCAGTAGTCCACCTTGGGGGGGCGGCAGTGAAAAACTGTTTTTT. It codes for CASSPPWGGGSEKLFF.

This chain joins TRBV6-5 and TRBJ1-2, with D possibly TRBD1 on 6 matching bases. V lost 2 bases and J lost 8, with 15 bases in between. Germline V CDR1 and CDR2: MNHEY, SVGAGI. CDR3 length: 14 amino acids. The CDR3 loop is CASSYRDKLFGYTF. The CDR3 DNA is TGTGCCAGCAGTTACCGGGACAAGCTGTTCGGCTACACCTTC.

DNA of the CDR3: TGTGCCAGCAGCTTAGGCAGGGACTACGAGCAGTACTTC. It encodes CASSLGRDYEQYF. The chain combines TRBV7-2 with TRBJ2-7, with D possibly TRBD1 on 5 matching bases. Looked up from germline, CDR1 is SGHTA and CDR2 is FQGNSA. Between the trimmed V and J ends, which lost 1 base and 3 bases, there was a span of 7 bases. This CDR3 region has 13 residues. Combining the CDR3 with reference TRBV7-2 and TRBJ2-7 gives the whole variable domain GAGVSQSPSNKVTEKGKDVELRCDPISGHTALYWYRQSLGQGLEFLIYFQGNSAPDKSGLPSDRFSAERTGGSVSTLTIQRTQQEDSAVYLCASSLGRDYEQYFGPGTRLTVT.

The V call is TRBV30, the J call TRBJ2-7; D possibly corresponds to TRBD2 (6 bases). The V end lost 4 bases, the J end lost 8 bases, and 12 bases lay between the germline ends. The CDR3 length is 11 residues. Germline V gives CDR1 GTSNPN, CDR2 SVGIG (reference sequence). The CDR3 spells CAWTWGGQQYF. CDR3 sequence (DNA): TGTGCCTGGACCTGGGGAGGACAGCAGTACTTC.

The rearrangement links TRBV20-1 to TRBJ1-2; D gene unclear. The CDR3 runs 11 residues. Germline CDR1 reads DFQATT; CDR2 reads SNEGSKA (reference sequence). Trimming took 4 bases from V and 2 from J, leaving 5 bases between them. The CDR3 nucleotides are TGCAGTGCTAACCAGAACTATGGCTACACCTTC. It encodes CSANQNYGYTF.

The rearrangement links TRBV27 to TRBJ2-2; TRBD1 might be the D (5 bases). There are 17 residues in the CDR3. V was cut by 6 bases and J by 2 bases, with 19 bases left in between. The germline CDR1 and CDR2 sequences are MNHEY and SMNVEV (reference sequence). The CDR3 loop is CASRARVSGRNTGELFF. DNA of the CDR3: TGTGCCAGCAGAGCCAGGGTCTCGGGCCGTAACACCGGGGAGCTGTTTTTT.

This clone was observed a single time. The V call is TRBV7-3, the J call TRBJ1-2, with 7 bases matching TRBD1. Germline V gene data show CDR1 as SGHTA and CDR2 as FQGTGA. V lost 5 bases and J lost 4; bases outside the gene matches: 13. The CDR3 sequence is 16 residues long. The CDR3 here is CASSPGPRDSFYGYTF. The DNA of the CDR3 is TGTGCCAGCAGCCCAGGGCCCCGGGACAGCTTCTATGGCTACACCTTC.

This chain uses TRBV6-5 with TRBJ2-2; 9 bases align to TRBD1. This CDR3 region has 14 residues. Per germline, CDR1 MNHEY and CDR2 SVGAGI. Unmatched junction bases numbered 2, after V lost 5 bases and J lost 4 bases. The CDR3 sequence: CASSVTGGTGELFF. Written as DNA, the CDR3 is TGTGCCAGCAGTGTGACAGGGGGCACCGGGGAGCTGTTTTTT.

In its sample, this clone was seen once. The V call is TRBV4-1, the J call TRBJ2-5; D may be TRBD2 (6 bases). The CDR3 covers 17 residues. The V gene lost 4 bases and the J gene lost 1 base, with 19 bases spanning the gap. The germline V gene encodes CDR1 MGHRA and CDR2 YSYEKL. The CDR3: CASSLRGGGATQETQYF. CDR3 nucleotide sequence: TGCGCCAGCAGCCTAAGGGGAGGCGGGGCCACCCAAGAGACCCAGTACTTC.

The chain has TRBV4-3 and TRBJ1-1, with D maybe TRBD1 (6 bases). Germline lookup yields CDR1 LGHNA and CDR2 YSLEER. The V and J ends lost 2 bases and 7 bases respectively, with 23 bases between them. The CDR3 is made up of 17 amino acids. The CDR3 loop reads CASSQRGGRVGISEAFF. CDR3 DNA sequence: TGCGCCAGCAGCCAAAGGGGGGGCAGGGTAGGTATCAGTGAAGCTTTCTTT.

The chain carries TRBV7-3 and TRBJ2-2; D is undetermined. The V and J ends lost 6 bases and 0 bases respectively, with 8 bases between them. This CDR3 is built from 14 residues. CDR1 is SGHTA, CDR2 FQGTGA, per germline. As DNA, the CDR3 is TGTGCCAGCAGATCACTTTCGAACACCGGGGAGCTGTTTTTT. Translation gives CASRSLSNTGELFF.

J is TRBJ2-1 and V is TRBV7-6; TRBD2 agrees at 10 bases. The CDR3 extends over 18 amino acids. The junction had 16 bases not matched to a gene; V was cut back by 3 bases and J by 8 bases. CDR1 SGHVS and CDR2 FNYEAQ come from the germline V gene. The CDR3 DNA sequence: TGTGCCAGCAGCTTGGGTACCGGGCTAGCGGGGGACGATCATGAGCAGTTCTTC. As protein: CASSLGTGLAGDDHEQFF.

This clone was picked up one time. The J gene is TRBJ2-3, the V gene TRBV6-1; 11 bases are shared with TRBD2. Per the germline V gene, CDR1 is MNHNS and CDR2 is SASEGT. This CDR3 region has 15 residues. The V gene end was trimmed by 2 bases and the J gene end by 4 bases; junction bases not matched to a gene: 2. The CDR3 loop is CASSEFSGGADTQYF. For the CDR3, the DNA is TGTGCCAGCAGTGAATTTAGCGGGGGGGCAGATACGCAGTATTTT.

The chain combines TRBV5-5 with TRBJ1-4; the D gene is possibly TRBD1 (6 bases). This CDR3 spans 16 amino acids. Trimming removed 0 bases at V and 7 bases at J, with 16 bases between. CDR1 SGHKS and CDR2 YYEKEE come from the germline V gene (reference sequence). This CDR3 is CASSLENGGLGEKLFF. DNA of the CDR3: TGTGCCAGCAGCTTGGAGAACGGGGGGCTTGGTGAAAAACTGTTTTTT.